This T cell receptor (beta chain) is from a study of T cells after yellow fever vaccination. Study details: Fractions with few cells were prepared using SMART-Seq v4 Ultra Low Input.

CDR1 and CDR2 from the germline V gene are LGHNA and YSLEER. V dropped 0 bases and J dropped 1; count of bases not matched to a gene: 6. The CDR3 consists of 17 residues. Study-level findings and limits: FACS-sorted repertoires could harbor abundant contaminating bulk-population clonotypes.

In its sample, this clonotype was seen many times. The antigen remains unidentified. TCR cDNA was made by 5'RACE template switching, adding a universal primer site and UMIs. TCRdb reprocessed the 5' RACE reads with MiXCR, giving one entry per CDR3 protein. There are some 150,000 distinct CDR3 sequences in the sample; approximately 10% occur only once, and around 34% lies in the top ten. The TCR was taken from a man younger than 30 who received the YFV17D yellow fever vaccine. Sequenced material: CD8+ T cells sorted from PBMCs, taken 15 days after the yellow fever booster vaccination. The J gene is TRBJ2-3, the V gene TRBV4-3, with 8 nucleotides matching TRBD1. CDR3 nucleotides: TGCGCCAGCAGCCAAGATTTAGGACAGGGCCGCACAGATACGCAGTATTTT. This gives the protein CASSQDLGQGRTDTQYF.